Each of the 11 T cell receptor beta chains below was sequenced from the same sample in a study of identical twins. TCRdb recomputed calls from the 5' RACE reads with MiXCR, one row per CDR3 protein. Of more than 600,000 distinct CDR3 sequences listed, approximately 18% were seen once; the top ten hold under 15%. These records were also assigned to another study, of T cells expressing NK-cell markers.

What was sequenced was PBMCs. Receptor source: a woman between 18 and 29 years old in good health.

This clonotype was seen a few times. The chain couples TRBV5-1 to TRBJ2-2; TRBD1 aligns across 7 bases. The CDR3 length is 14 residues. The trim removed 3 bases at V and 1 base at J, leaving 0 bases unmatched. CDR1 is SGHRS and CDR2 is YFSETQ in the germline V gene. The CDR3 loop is CASSWTGNTGELFF. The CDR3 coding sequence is TGCGCCAGCAGCTGGACAGGGAACACCGGGGAGCTGTTTTTT.

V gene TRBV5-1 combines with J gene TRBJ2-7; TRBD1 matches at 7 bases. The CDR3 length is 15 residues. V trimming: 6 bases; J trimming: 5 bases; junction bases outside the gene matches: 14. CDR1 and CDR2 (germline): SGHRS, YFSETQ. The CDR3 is CASKMGRQGGHEQYF. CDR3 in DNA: TGCGCCAGCAAAATGGGGAGACAGGGTGGTCACGAGCAGTACTTC.

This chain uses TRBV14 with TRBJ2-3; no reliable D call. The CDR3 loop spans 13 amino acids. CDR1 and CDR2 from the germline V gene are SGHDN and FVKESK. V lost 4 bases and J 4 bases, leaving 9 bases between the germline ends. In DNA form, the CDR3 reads TGTGCCAGCAGCCCTAGGGTATCAGATACGCAGTATTTT. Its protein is CASSPRVSDTQYF. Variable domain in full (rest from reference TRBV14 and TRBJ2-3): EAGVTQFPSHSVIEKGQTVTLRCDPISGHDNLYWYRRVMGKEIKFLLHFVKESKQDESGMPNNRFLAERTGGTYSTLKVQPAELEDSGVYFCASSPRVSDTQYFGPGTRLTVL.

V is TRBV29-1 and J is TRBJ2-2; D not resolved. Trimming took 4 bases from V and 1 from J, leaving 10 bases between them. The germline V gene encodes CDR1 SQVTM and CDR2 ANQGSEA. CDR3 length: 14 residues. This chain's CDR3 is CSVVSLLNTGELFF. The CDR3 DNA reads TGCAGCGTTGTGAGCTTACTGAACACCGGGGAGCTGTTTTTT.

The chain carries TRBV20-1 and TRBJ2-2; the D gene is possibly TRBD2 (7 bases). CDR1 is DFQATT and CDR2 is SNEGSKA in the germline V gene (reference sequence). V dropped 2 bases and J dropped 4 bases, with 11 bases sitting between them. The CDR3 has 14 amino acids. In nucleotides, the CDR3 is TGCAGTGCTAGAAGGCGGGGGCCCACCGGGGAGCTGTTTTTT. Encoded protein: CSARRRGPTGELFF.

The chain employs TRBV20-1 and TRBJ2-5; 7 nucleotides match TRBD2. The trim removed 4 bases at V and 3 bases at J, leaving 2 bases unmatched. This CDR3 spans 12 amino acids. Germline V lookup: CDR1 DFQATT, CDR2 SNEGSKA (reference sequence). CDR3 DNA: TGCAGTGCTAAGGCGGGAGAAGAGACCCAGTACTTC. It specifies CSAKAGEETQYF.

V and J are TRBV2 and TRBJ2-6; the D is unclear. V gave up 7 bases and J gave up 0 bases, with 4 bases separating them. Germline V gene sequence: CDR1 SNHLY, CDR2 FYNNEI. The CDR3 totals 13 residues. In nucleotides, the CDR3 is TGTGCCAGCAAGCTCTCTGGGGCCAACGTCCTGACTTTC. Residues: CASKLSGANVLTF. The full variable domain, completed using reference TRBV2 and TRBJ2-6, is EPEVTQTPSHQVTQMGQEVILRCVPISNHLYFYWYRQILGQKVEFLVSFYNNEISEKSEIFDDQFSVERPDGSNFTLKIRSTKLEDSAMYFCASKLSGANVLTFGAGSRLTVL.

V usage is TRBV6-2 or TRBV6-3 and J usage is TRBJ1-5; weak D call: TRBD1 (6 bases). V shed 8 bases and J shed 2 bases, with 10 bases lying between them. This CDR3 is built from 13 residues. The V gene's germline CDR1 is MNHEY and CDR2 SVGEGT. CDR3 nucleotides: TGTGCCAGCCGGACAGTGCGCAATCAGCCCCAGCATTTT. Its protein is CASRTVRNQPQHF.

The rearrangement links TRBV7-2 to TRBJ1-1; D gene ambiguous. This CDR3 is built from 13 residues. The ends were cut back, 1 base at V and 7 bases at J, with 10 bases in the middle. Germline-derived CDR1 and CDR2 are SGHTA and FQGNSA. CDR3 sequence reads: CASSLVTGYEAFF. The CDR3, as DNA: TGTGCCAGCAGCTTAGTGACCGGGTATGAAGCTTTCTTT.

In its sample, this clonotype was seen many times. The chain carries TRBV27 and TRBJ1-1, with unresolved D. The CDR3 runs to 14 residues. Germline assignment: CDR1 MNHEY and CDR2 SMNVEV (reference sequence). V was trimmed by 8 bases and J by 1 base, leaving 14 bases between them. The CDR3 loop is CASFDGRRNTEAFF. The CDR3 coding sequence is TGTGCCAGCTTTGATGGACGGAGGAACACTGAAGCTTTCTTT.

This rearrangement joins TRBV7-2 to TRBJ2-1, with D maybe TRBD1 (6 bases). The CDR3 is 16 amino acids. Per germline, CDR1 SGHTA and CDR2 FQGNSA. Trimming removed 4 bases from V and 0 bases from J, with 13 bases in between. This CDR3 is CASSWPAGASYNEQFF. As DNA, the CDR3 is TGTGCCAGCAGCTGGCCCGCAGGGGCCTCCTACAATGAGCAGTTCTTC.